This T cell receptor beta chain was identified in a study of spatial heterogeneity in lung cancer. Overall study: Fewer alpha-chain than beta-chain sequences were consistently detected.

Each molecule of TCR cDNA was tagged with one unique molecular identifier. TCRdb re-called the 5' RACE reads with MiXCR, one entry per CDR3 protein. The data show some 52,000 distinct CDR3 sequences, roughly 6.5% seen once. This clonotype was detected only a few times. Losses at the gene ends were 4 bases for V and 2 bases for J; bases not matched to a gene: 7. Germline V CDR1 and CDR2: DFQATT, SNEGSKA (reference sequence). The CDR3 is 15 amino acids. This sample's time point: sample taken at primary tumor resection. Tumor, nontumor lung or frozen PBMC supplied whole RNA, sequenced without sorting. J is TRBJ2-3 and V is TRBV20-1; 9 bases line up with TRBD2. Sequencing was performed on PBMCs, taken at surgery. The TCR sequence derives from a female donor with early-stage non-small cell lung cancer. CDR3 bases: TGCAGTGCTATTAGCGGGGGCGACGTCACAGATACGCAGTATTTT. Translating it yields CSAISGGDVTDTQYF.